The 18 T cell receptor beta chains reported below all come from one sample, sequenced in a study of cytomegalovirus exposure and HLA in healthy donors (dated by TCRdb to 2017 to 2019). Library generation was performed with the immunoSEQ multiplex PCR assay. A mixture of 60 forward primers for TCR Vbeta segments and 13 reverse primers for TCR Jbeta segments was used in the multiplex PCR. Imported from immuneACCESS, the table was reduced by TCRdb to in-frame sequences with V and J called. These copies leave out some clones; in studies compared against another copy, an unresolved V gene accounts for under half, and the cause of the remainder is not known. The sample table records roughly 45,000 clones; about 60% of these occur just once. The ten biggest clones cover roughly 8.9% of the sample. The sequenced material came from PBMCs. The receptor set was obtained from a human donor in good health.

This clone was seen a single time. The chain links TRBV6-1 to TRBJ1-3, with no clear D. This CDR3 is built from 13 residues. Germline lookup yields CDR1 MNHNS and CDR2 SASEGT. The ends were cut back, 6 bases at V and 0 bases at J, with 6 bases in the middle. CDR3 DNA sequence: TGTGCCAGCAGGCTCAGCTCTGGAAACACCATATATTTT. Its translation: CASRLSSGNTIYF.

Written as DNA, the CDR3 is TGTGCCTGGAGTGTAACAGGGGGCATGGATGGCTACACCTTC. It yields the protein CAWSVTGGMDGYTF. The rearrangement uses TRBV30 and TRBJ1-2, with 9 bases matching TRBD1. The CDR3 sequence is 14 residues long. The trim removed 0 bases at V and 6 bases at J, leaving 5 bases unmatched. The germline CDR1 and CDR2 sequences are GTSNPN and SVGIG (reference sequence).

This chain links TRBV6-5 with TRBJ2-2, with D perhaps matching TRBD2 (5 bases). Germline-derived CDR1 and CDR2 are MNHEY and SVGAGI. V was pared by 6 bases and J by 1 base, with 9 bases between. The CDR3 consists of 14 residues. The CDR3 nucleotides are TGTGCCAGCAGCTACGGAGGGAACACCGGGGAGCTGTTTTTT. Its protein is CASSYGGNTGELFF.

V is TRBV4-3 and J is TRBJ2-7; 10 positions match TRBD1. The CDR3 extends over 15 amino acids. Looked up from germline, CDR1 is LGHNA and CDR2 is YSLEER. V gave up 5 bases and J gave up 6 bases; unmatched junction bases: 10. The CDR3 sequence is CASSTRDRGFGEQYF. CDR3 bases: TGCGCCAGCAGCACCCGGGACAGGGGCTTTGGCGAGCAGTACTTC.

V gene TRBV9 combines with J gene TRBJ2-5; D perhaps matches TRBD1 (6 bases). Germline loops: CDR1 SGDLS, CDR2 YYNGEE. CDR3 length: 13 residues. Deletions cut 0 bases from V and 5 bases from J, with 8 bases between. CDR3 loop: CASSVAQGETQYF. DNA of the CDR3: TGTGCCAGCAGCGTAGCGCAGGGGGAGACCCAGTACTTC.

With regard to this clone: This sample also contains other DNA sequences that code for the same CDR3. The rearrangement links TRBV5-1 to TRBJ1-4; D is perhaps TRBD1 (5 bases). The CDR3 is 13 amino acids. V was pared by 1 base and J by 7 bases, with 8 bases between. The germline CDR1 and CDR2 sequences are SGHRS and YFSETQ. CDR3 DNA sequence: TGCGCCAGCAGCTTGACAGGTGTTGAAAAACTGTTTTTT. Protein product: CASSLTGVEKLFF.

In nucleotides, the CDR3 is TGCGCCAGCGCTTTTGGGGGGTCTAGCACAGATACGCAGTATTTT. It specifies CASAFGGSSTDTQYF. The V gene is TRBV5-1, the J gene TRBJ2-3; TRBD2 might be the D (6 bases). V shed 7 bases and J shed 0 bases, with 15 bases lying between them. CDR3 length: 15 residues. CDR1 SGHRS and CDR2 YFSETQ come from the germline V gene. The entire variable domain, with the rest obtained from reference TRBV5-1 and TRBJ2-3, is as follows: KAGVTQTPRYLIKTRGQQVTLSCSPISGHRSVSWYQQTPGQGLQFLFEYFSETQRNKGNFPGRFSGRQFSNSRSEMNVSTLELGDSALYLCASAFGGSSTDTQYFGPGTRLTVL.

V gene TRBV5-1 combines with J gene TRBJ1-2; TRBD1 agrees at 8 bases. J lost 2 bases, V lost 2 bases, and 8 bases had no gene match. Germline V gene lookup returns CDR1 SGHRS and CDR2 YFSETQ. CDR3 size: 16 residues. In DNA, the CDR3 is TGCGCCAGCAGCTTACAGACAGGGGACTTCAACTATGGCTACACCTTC. This translates into CASSLQTGDFNYGYTF. Variable domain in full (rest from reference TRBV5-1 and TRBJ1-2): KAGVTQTPRYLIKTRGQQVTLSCSPISGHRSVSWYQQTPGQGLQFLFEYFSETQRNKGNFPGRFSGRQFSNSRSEMNVSTLELGDSALYLCASSLQTGDFNYGYTFGSGTRLTVV.

V usage is TRBV19 and J usage is TRBJ2-7, with no clear D. The CDR3 has 14 residues. V was clipped by 6 bases and J by 3 bases, with 15 bases between them. From germline, CDR1 is LNHDA and CDR2 SQIVND (reference sequence). The CDR3 DNA reads TGTGCCAGTAGCAGAAAACAGAGAAACTACGAGCAGTACTTC. Its translation: CASSRKQRNYEQYF.

V gene TRBV18 combines with J gene TRBJ1-4; the D gene is possibly TRBD1 (5 bases). The germline V gene has CDR1 KGHSH and CDR2 LQKENI. V was pared by 2 bases and J by 4 bases, with 11 bases between. The CDR3 runs 15 residues. The CDR3 sequence is CASSPGGDFNEKLFF. The CDR3 DNA is TGTGCCAGCTCACCAGGCGGGGACTTTAATGAAAAACTGTTTTTT.

The rearrangement uses TRBV28 and TRBJ1-1; a weak D match, TRBD1 (5 bases). Trimming shortened V by 1 base and J by 0 bases, and 18 bases separated the two germline ends. The CDR3 runs to 18 residues. In germline, CDR1 is MDHEN, CDR2 SYDVKM. This CDR3 is CASSLSTVRQLMNTEAFF. The CDR3 bases are TGTGCCAGCAGTTTATCTACCGTGCGACAGCTCATGAACACTGAAGCTTTCTTT.

The chain links TRBV9 to TRBJ1-1, with D tentatively TRBD1 (5 bases). V was cut by 1 base and J by 1 base, with 11 bases left in between. The germline V gene encodes CDR1 SGDLS and CDR2 YYNGEE. The CDR3 spans 15 residues. CDR3 nucleotides: TGTGCCAGCAGCGTAACGGACAACCAGAACACTGAAGCTTTCTTT. Translating gives CASSVTDNQNTEAFF.

This clone has only one observation. This rearrangement joins TRBV27 to TRBJ1-6; 7 bases line up with TRBD1. The CDR3 runs 15 residues. J lost 4 bases, V lost 3 bases, and 3 bases had no gene match. Germline V gene sequence: CDR1 MNHEY, CDR2 SMNVEV (reference sequence). CDR3 sequence reads: CASSFDRAYNSPLHF. CDR3 bases: TGTGCCAGCAGTTTTGACAGGGCGTATAATTCACCCCTCCACTTT.

The gene calls are TRBV5-1 and TRBJ1-1; D might be TRBD1 (5 bases). V was cut by 0 bases and J by 3 bases, with 6 bases left in between. The CDR3 is 13 amino acids. Germline V gene lookup returns CDR1 SGHRS and CDR2 YFSETQ. CDR3 protein: CASSLEQDTEAFF. CDR3 nucleotide sequence: TGCGCCAGCAGCTTGGAACAGGACACTGAAGCTTTCTTT.

The chain couples TRBV15 to TRBJ2-7; unclear D gene. The CDR3 length is 13 residues. Germline V gene sequence: CDR1 LNHNV, CDR2 YYDKDF (reference sequence). Trimming stripped 0 bases from V and 4 bases from J, with 7 bases between. The CDR3, as DNA: TGTGCCACCAGCAGAGAACAACGTTACGAGCAGTACTTC. Its translation: CATSREQRYEQYF.

The gene calls are TRBV5-1 and TRBJ2-1; 7 bases match TRBD2. Germline V CDR1 and CDR2: SGHRS, YFSETQ. Losses at the gene ends were 4 bases for V and 3 bases for J; bases not matched to a gene: 7. The CDR3 runs 15 residues. CDR3 region: CASSTEAGHYNEQFF. CDR3 coding DNA: TGCGCCAGCAGCACCGAAGCGGGGCACTACAATGAGCAGTTCTTC. Full variable domain (remainder filled in from reference TRBV5-1 and TRBJ2-1): KAGVTQTPRYLIKTRGQQVTLSCSPISGHRSVSWYQQTPGQGLQFLFEYFSETQRNKGNFPGRFSGRQFSNSRSEMNVSTLELGDSALYLCASSTEAGHYNEQFFGPGTRLTVL.

J is TRBJ2-4 and V is TRBV28; D unresolved. V was cut by 2 bases and J by 1 base, with 9 bases left in between. Germline V gene sequence: CDR1 MDHEN, CDR2 SYDVKM. The CDR3 has 15 amino acids. Here the CDR3 reads CASSLAVVAKNIQYF. In DNA form, the CDR3 reads TGTGCCAGCAGTTTAGCGGTGGTGGCCAAAAACATTCAGTACTTC.

The CDR3 is CASSEGGGGPGAGKLFF. The DNA of the CDR3 is TGTGCCAGCAGTGAGGGCGGGGGCGGGCCCGGAGCGGGAAAACTGTTTTTT. The rearrangement uses TRBV2 and TRBJ1-4, with a weak D call TRBD1 (6 bases). Germline values: CDR1 SNHLY, CDR2 FYNNEI. Between the trimmed V and J ends, which lost 3 bases and 10 bases, there was a span of 24 bases. CDR3 length: 17 residues. The whole variable domain, remainder taken from reference TRBV2 and TRBJ1-4, is EPEVTQTPSHQVTQMGQEVILRCVPISNHLYFYWYRQILGQKVEFLVSFYNNEISEKSEIFDDQFSVERPDGSNFTLKIRSTKLEDSAMYFCASSEGGGGPGAGKLFFGSGTQLSVL.